The 19 T cell receptor beta chains listed next were all sequenced from one sample in a study of blood T cell repertoires in COVID-19. TCRdb's copy holds only in-frame clones and misses some; the assay was immunoSEQ multiplex PCR. This table has about 70,000 clones, approximately 89% appearing once. The sequenced sample consisted of peripheral blood. The receptor source for this set is a human donor in a cohort sampled during active COVID-19.

The chain employs TRBV5-6 and TRBJ1-1, with 7 bases identical to TRBD1. V lost 4 bases, J lost 1 base, and 4 bases stayed unmatched. The CDR3 spans 14 residues. Germline values: CDR1 SGHDT, CDR2 YYEEEE. The CDR3 sequence is CASSHTGANTEAFF. Here the CDR3 DNA reads TGTGCCAGCAGCCATACAGGGGCGAACACTGAAGCTTTCTTT.

This chain connects TRBV11-2 to TRBJ1-3, with D possibly matching TRBD1 (6 bases). CDR1 is SGHAT and CDR2 is FQNNGV in the germline V gene. V was cut by 5 bases and J by 0 bases, with 17 bases left in between. The CDR3 sequence is 17 residues long. CDR3 in DNA: TGTGCCAGCAGCACTTCCAGGGGATCATTCTCTGGAAACACCATATATTTT. The encoded protein is CASSTSRGSFSGNTIYF.

This chain connects TRBV5-4 to TRBJ1-4; 10 positions agree with TRBD1. Germline assignment: CDR1 SGHNT and CDR2 YYREEE (reference sequence). The CDR3 totals 15 residues. V shed 5 bases and J 6 bases; nucleotides not matched to a gene: 7. The CDR3 coding sequence is TGTGCCAGCAGTCCGACAGGGGGCACGTATGAAAAACTGTTTTTT. Its protein product is CASSPTGGTYEKLFF.

J is TRBJ2-7 and V is TRBV24-1, with a weak D call TRBD2 (5 bases). Germline values: CDR1 KGHDR, CDR2 SFDVKD. The V end was cut by 5 bases, the J end by 6 bases, with 16 bases between. CDR3 size: 14 residues. CDR3 residues: CATSASILGSEQYF. CDR3 sequence (DNA): TGTGCCACCAGTGCCTCAATTCTAGGGAGCGAGCAGTACTTC.

V usage is TRBV29-1 and J usage is TRBJ1-2, with D uncertain. The CDR3 has 13 amino acids. Germline-derived CDR1 and CDR2 are SQVTM and ANQGSEA. Trimming stripped 4 bases from V and 2 bases from J, with 11 bases between. The CDR3 spells CSVVSEVNYGYTF. The CDR3 nucleotides are TGCAGCGTTGTGAGTGAGGTCAACTATGGCTACACCTTC. The full variable domain, in which reference TRBV29-1 and TRBJ1-2 provide the parts outside the CDR3, is SAVISQKPSRDICQRGTSLTIQCQVDSQVTMMFWYRQQPGQSLTLIATANQGSEATYESGFVIDKFPISRPNLTFSTLTVSNMSPEDSSIYLCSVVSEVNYGYTFGSGTRLTVV.

The V and J genes are TRBV6-5 and TRBJ2-3; D remains unclear. Per germline, CDR1 MNHEY and CDR2 SVGAGI. With 2 bases removed from V and 2 bases from J, the gap between germline ends came to 14 bases. The CDR3 has 16 residues. This chain's CDR3 is CASSYNTPTHTDTQYF. CDR3 coding DNA: TGTGCCAGCAGTTACAACACGCCAACGCACACAGATACGCAGTATTTT.

This chain joins TRBV16 and TRBJ2-7, with TRBD1 as a possible D gene (6 bases). Germline V gene lookup returns CDR1 KGHSY and CDR2 FQNENV. The CDR3 has 16 residues. V was trimmed by 0 bases and J by 0 bases, leaving 12 bases between them. The CDR3 loop is CASSQSSGASSYEQYF. CDR3 sequence (DNA): TGTGCCAGCAGCCAATCGTCAGGGGCCAGCTCCTACGAGCAGTACTTC.

The chain joins TRBV2 to TRBJ1-2, with 7 bases aligning to TRBD1. Trimming removed 1 base from V and 3 bases from J; junction bases left unmatched: 5. The CDR3 length is 15 residues. Germline assignment: CDR1 SNHLY and CDR2 FYNNEI. The chain's CDR3 is CASSEVGQPYYGYTF. The CDR3 DNA is TGTGCCAGCAGTGAAGTGGGACAGCCTTACTATGGCTACACCTTC.

This chain uses TRBV28 with TRBJ2-7; perhaps TRBD2 as D (6 bases). The V gene lost 6 bases and the J gene lost 2 bases, with 23 bases spanning the gap. This CDR3 has 17 residues. Germline values: CDR1 MDHEN, CDR2 SYDVKM. CDR3 protein: CASRPLTLRGTPYEQYF. The CDR3 bases are TGTGCCAGCAGGCCTCTCACCCTACGGGGGACGCCCTACGAGCAGTACTTC.

The chain uses TRBV20-1 and TRBJ1-3; D gene uncertain. CDR3 length: 14 amino acids. Germline CDR1 reads DFQATT; CDR2 reads SNEGSKA (reference sequence). V was shortened by 3 bases and J by 0 bases, with 9 bases between the two germline ends. In DNA form, the CDR3 reads TGCAGTGCTAGTACTGGGAGCTCTGGAAACACCATATATTTT. Its translation: CSASTGSSGNTIYF.

This chain links TRBV27 with TRBJ1-6, with D perhaps TRBD1 (6 bases). The V end lost 0 bases, the J end lost 9 bases, and 12 bases lay between the germline ends. This CDR3 spans 15 amino acids. Per the germline V gene, CDR1 is MNHEY and CDR2 is SMNVEV (reference sequence). The CDR3 region is CASSLSRVGGSPLHF. In DNA form, the CDR3 reads TGTGCCAGCAGTTTATCGAGGGTAGGGGGTTCACCCCTCCACTTT.

This rearrangement joins TRBV18 to TRBJ2-5; 10 bases are a match to TRBD2. The CDR3 has 14 residues. The germline V gene encodes CDR1 KGHSH and CDR2 LQKENI. V shed 4 bases and J 1 base; nucleotides not matched to a gene: 0. This chain's CDR3 is CASSLAGGQETQYF. The CDR3 nucleotides read TGTGCCAGCTCACTAGCGGGGGGCCAAGAGACCCAGTACTTC.

The chain has TRBV2 and TRBJ2-2, with 8 nucleotides matching TRBD1. Unmatched junction bases numbered 12, after V lost 8 bases and J lost 4 bases. The CDR3 loop spans 16 amino acids. Germline-derived CDR1 and CDR2 are SNHLY and FYNNEI. CDR3 in amino acids: CASASTRGPSTGELFF. For the CDR3, the DNA is TGTGCCAGCGCCTCGACCAGGGGGCCTTCCACCGGGGAGCTGTTTTTT. Full variable domain (remainder filled in from reference TRBV2 and TRBJ2-2): EPEVTQTPSHQVTQMGQEVILRCVPISNHLYFYWYRQILGQKVEFLVSFYNNEISEKSEIFDDQFSVERPDGSNFTLKIRSTKLEDSAMYFCASASTRGPSTGELFFGEGSRLTVL.

The J gene is TRBJ1-2, the V gene TRBV2; D is undetermined. Trimming removed 3 bases from V and 4 bases from J, with 9 bases in between. The CDR3 has 13 residues. Germline CDR1 is SNHLY and CDR2 is FYNNEI. CDR3 protein: CASSDPSSYGYTF. The CDR3 coding sequence is TGTGCCAGCAGTGACCCCAGTTCCTATGGCTACACCTTC.

This chain links TRBV7-9 with TRBJ1-5, with D possibly matching TRBD1 (6 bases). This CDR3 is 13 amino acids long. Germline V lookup: CDR1 SEHNR, CDR2 FQNEAQ (reference sequence). V was cut by 5 bases and J by 4 bases, with 9 bases left in between. The CDR3 DNA reads TGTGCCAGCAGCGGCAGGGGAAATCAGCCCCAGCATTTT. Translated: CASSGRGNQPQHF.

This clone has a handful of counts. This sequence joins TRBV4-1 and TRBJ2-7; TRBD1 might be the D (6 bases). Germline values: CDR1 MGHRA, CDR2 YSYEKL. The ends were cut back, 2 bases at V and 2 bases at J, with 19 bases in the middle. The CDR3 sequence is 17 residues long. The CDR3 region is CASSQRMSRTEAYEQYF. The CDR3 nucleotides read TGCGCCAGCAGCCAAAGGATGAGTAGGACAGAAGCCTACGAGCAGTACTTC.

The chain uses TRBV7-2 and TRBJ2-7; 8 bases match TRBD2. Germline CDR1 is SGHTA and CDR2 is FQGNSA. Unmatched junction bases numbered 6, after V lost 5 bases and J lost 0 bases. The CDR3 has 15 residues. The CDR3 nucleotides read TGTGCCAGCAGCGCGCGGGGGGACCGCTCCTACGAGCAGTACTTC. The encoded protein is CASSARGDRSYEQYF. The full variable domain, completed using reference TRBV7-2 and TRBJ2-7, is GAGVSQSPSNKVTEKGKDVELRCDPISGHTALYWYRQSLGQGLEFLIYFQGNSAPDKSGLPSDRFSAERTGGSVSTLTIQRTQQEDSAVYLCASSARGDRSYEQYFGPGTRLTVT.

This clone was observed once. The J gene is TRBJ1-2, the V gene TRBV24-1; no definite D call. V lost 1 base and J 4 bases, leaving 3 bases between the germline ends. Germline CDR1 KGHDR, CDR2 SFDVKD. The CDR3 totals 12 residues. The DNA of the CDR3 is TGTGCCACCAGTGATTTCAGCTATGGCTACACCTTC. This codes for CATSDFSYGYTF.

The chain joins TRBV6-5 to TRBJ1-4, with TRBD1 matching over 9 bases. The germline V gene encodes CDR1 MNHEY and CDR2 SVGAGI. The CDR3 consists of 15 residues. The junction had 4 bases not matched to a gene; V was cut back by 0 bases and J by 8 bases. CDR3 sequence reads: CASSYSGTGNEKLFF. The CDR3 coding sequence is TGTGCCAGCAGTTACTCAGGGACAGGGAACGAAAAACTGTTTTTT.